The sequence of this TCR beta chain was determined in a study of Siglec-9 on CD8 T cells in melanoma. Study-wide findings and caveats: An effector memory CD8+ T-cell subset seemingly accumulating in melanoma was reportedly marked and regulated by Siglec-9.

A word on this clone: The target antigen is unknown.

Libraries were prepared by immunoSEQ multiplex PCR; TCRdb keeps only in-frame clonotypes and omits some of them. The data show around 39,000 clones, about 80% seen once. Trimming left V 3 bases short and J 3 bases short, with 5 bases between. Germline V lookup: CDR1 WSHSY, CDR2 SAAADI. The CDR3 contains 12 residues. The chain is built from TRBV10-2 and TRBJ1-1, with D uncertain. Sequenced material: Siglec-9- CD8+ T cells sorted from blood. The clonotype comes from a human donor in good health. In DNA form, the CDR3 reads TGCGCCAGCAGTGACACTTACACTGAAGCTTTCTTT. This translates into CASSDTYTEAFF.